This T cell receptor beta chain was sequenced during a study of blood T cell repertoires in COVID-19. Looking at the study overall: PBMCs, B-cell-depleted T cells, or T cells provided the cDNA or gDNA that made up the material.

Those enrolled, adults aged 18 to 89 years, came from some 23 US areas. Participants reported their clinical history, and cohort assignment relied on those reports. Those designated as exposed participants met a COVID-19 case within 2 weeks before study entry. The germline gives CDR1 MNHEY, CDR2 SVGAGI. CDR3 length: 15 amino acids. Trimming took 6 bases from V and 0 from J, leaving 12 bases between them. Assay used: immunoSEQ multiplex PCR; TCRdb lists only in-frame clones, some missing. In the table there are 350,000 to 400,000 clones, more than 85% of which are singletons. This TCR was recovered from a woman aged 40-49 years who had been exposed to COVID-19. The rearrangement links TRBV6-5 to TRBJ2-1, with D possibly matching TRBD1 (5 bases). The sample consisted of PBMCs or T cells enriched from blood (not recorded which). CDR3 residues: CASSQTASSYNEQFF. DNA for the CDR3: TGTGCCAGCAGCCAGACAGCGAGCTCCTACAATGAGCAGTTCTTC.